One sample yielded the 14 T cell receptor beta chains listed below, sequenced in a study of control samples from healthy donors and cancer patients. The repertoire was sequenced with immunoSEQ multiplex PCR; TCRdb's copy has only in-frame clones and lacks some. The sample lists roughly 98,000 clones; around 80% were seen once. The sequenced sample consisted of blood. The receptors stem from a woman aged 60 to 75 in good health.

The genes are TRBV11-3 and TRBJ2-7, with 8 bases fitting TRBD2. Germline loops: CDR1 SGHNT, CDR2 YENEEA. The CDR3 consists of 16 residues. Germline trimming cut 5 bases from V and 3 bases from J; bases unmatched to any gene: 12. CDR3 region: CASSPGGQAPHYEQYF. For the CDR3, the DNA is TGTGCCAGCAGCCCGGGGGGGCAAGCCCCCCACTACGAGCAGTACTTC.

This chain joins TRBV9 and TRBJ2-1, with 10 bases aligning to TRBD2. Looked up from germline, CDR1 is SGDLS and CDR2 is YYNGEE. The length of the CDR3 is 16 residues. With 3 bases clipped from V and 1 base from J, the junction kept 4 bases outside the gene matches. The chain's CDR3 is CASSGTSGTSYNEQFF. DNA for the CDR3: TGTGCCAGCAGCGGAACTAGCGGGACATCCTACAATGAGCAGTTCTTC.

V gene TRBV11-2 combines with J gene TRBJ2-7; perhaps TRBD2 as D (5 bases). V was cut by 3 bases and J by 0 bases, with 9 bases left in between. Germline CDR1 and CDR2: SGHAT and FQNNGV. CDR3 length: 14 amino acids. CDR3: CASSFRRSSYEQYF. The CDR3, as DNA: TGTGCCAGCAGCTTTCGGAGGAGCTCCTACGAGCAGTACTTC.

The V gene is TRBV20-1, the J gene TRBJ1-2, with unresolved D. The CDR3 length is 11 residues. V was shortened by 7 bases and J by 2 bases, with 8 bases between the two germline ends. Germline CDR1 and CDR2: DFQATT and SNEGSKA (reference sequence). The CDR3 region has the DNA TGCAGTGTGAAGGAGAACTATGGCTACACCTTC. Translated, it gives CSVKENYGYTF.

This chain joins TRBV29-1 and TRBJ2-7; 9 positions agree with TRBD1. Trimming cost V 6 bases and J 3 bases; bases outside gene matches: 3. CDR1 is SQVTM and CDR2 is ANQGSEA in the germline V gene. The CDR3 has 12 amino acids. The CDR3 spells CSVAGQGYEQYF. The CDR3 DNA follows: TGCAGCGTGGCGGGACAGGGCTACGAGCAGTACTTC.

The chain has TRBV15 and TRBJ2-1; D gene unclear. The germline CDR1 and CDR2 sequences are LNHNV and YYDKDF (reference sequence). The CDR3 length is 13 residues. The V gene lost 2 bases and the J gene lost 11 bases, with 13 bases spanning the gap. CDR3 in DNA: TGTGCCACCAGCAGATCCCCCACTTTGAAGCAGTTCTTC. Translated: CATSRSPTLKQFF.

This clone showed up just a few times. Additional DNA sequences in this sample encode the identical CDR3. The V and J genes are TRBV12-3 or TRBV12-4 and TRBJ1-1; no reliable D call. This CDR3 comprises 13 residues. V was cut by 6 bases and J by 1 base, with 9 bases left in between. CDR3 residues: CASSLGPNTEAFF. The CDR3 DNA reads TGTGCCAGCAGCCTCGGACCGAACACTGAAGCTTTCTTT.

The chain uses TRBV27 and TRBJ2-1; a possible D gene is TRBD2 (6 bases). V was pared by 2 bases and J by 0 bases, with 8 bases between. Germline V gives CDR1 MNHEY, CDR2 SMNVEV (reference sequence). The CDR3 is made up of 15 amino acids. CDR3 nucleotide sequence: TGTGCCAGCAGTTTAGCGGGGAGCTCCTACAATGAGCAGTTCTTC. It translates to CASSLAGSSYNEQFF.

The chain employs TRBV6-6 and TRBJ2-2, with 8 bases matching TRBD1. Per the germline V gene, CDR1 is MNHNY and CDR2 is SVGAGI (reference sequence). V lost 6 bases and J lost 4; bases outside the gene matches: 1. The CDR3 covers 13 residues. This chain's CDR3 is CASRTGGTGELFF. The DNA for the CDR3 is TGTGCCAGCAGAACAGGGGGCACCGGGGAGCTGTTTTTT.

The chain joins TRBV18 to TRBJ2-2, with a tentative D call TRBD1 (6 bases). V was shortened by 0 bases and J by 0 bases, with 8 bases between the two germline ends. From germline, CDR1 is KGHSH and CDR2 LQKENI. CDR3 length: 16 amino acids. CDR3 amino acids: CASSPPGTPNTGELFF. The CDR3, as DNA: TGTGCCAGCTCACCACCCGGGACACCGAACACCGGGGAGCTGTTTTTT.

This clone has just a few counts. This sequence joins TRBV7-2 and TRBJ1-1, with D unclear. Trimming cost V 11 bases and J 1 base, with 14 bases left between them. This CDR3 has 13 residues. CDR1 and CDR2 (germline): SGHTA, FQGNSA. The CDR3 region is CAGLDQWNTEAFF. In nucleotides, the CDR3 is TGTGCCGGCTTGGATCAGTGGAACACTGAAGCTTTCTTT.

The V call is TRBV27, the J call TRBJ1-5; D is undetermined. The CDR3 loop spans 13 amino acids. Germline-derived CDR1 and CDR2 are MNHEY and SMNVEV (reference sequence). Trimming pared 3 bases from V and 5 bases from J, leaving 8 bases between. The CDR3 region is CASSLRPDQPQHF. The CDR3 DNA follows: TGTGCCAGCAGTTTGCGTCCCGATCAGCCCCAGCATTTT.

The chain has TRBV28 and TRBJ2-7; the match to TRBD2 covers 8 bases. Unmatched junction bases numbered 10, after V lost 7 bases and J lost 2 bases. Germline V gene sequence: CDR1 MDHEN, CDR2 SYDVKM. The CDR3 contains 15 residues. The CDR3 reads CASITVAGGAYEQYF. DNA of the CDR3: TGTGCCAGCATCACTGTGGCGGGAGGAGCCTACGAGCAGTACTTC.

The V gene is TRBV6-1, the J gene TRBJ2-3; the D gene is possibly TRBD2 (6 bases). Germline values: CDR1 MNHNS, CDR2 SASEGT. The CDR3 is 18 residues long. V was cut by 0 bases and J by 2 bases, with 18 bases left in between. The CDR3 loop is CASSEAVGRLATTDTQYF. The CDR3, as DNA: TGTGCCAGCAGTGAAGCAGTCGGCAGGCTAGCGACCACAGATACGCAGTATTTT.